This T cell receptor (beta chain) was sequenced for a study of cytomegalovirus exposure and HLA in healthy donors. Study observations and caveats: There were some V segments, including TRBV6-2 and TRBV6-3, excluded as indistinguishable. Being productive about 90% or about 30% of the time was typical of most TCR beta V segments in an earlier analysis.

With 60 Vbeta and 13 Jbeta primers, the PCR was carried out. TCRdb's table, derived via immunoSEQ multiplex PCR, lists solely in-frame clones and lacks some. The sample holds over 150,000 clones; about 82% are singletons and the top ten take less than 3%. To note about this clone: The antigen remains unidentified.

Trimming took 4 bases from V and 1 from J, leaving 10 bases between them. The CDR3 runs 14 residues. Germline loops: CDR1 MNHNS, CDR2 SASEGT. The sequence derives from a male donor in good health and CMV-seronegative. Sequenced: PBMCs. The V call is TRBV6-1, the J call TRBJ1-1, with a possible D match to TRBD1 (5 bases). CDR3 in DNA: TGTGCCAGCAGTGTATCAGGGCCGAACACTGAAGCTTTCTTT. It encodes CASSVSGPNTEAFF.